These 5 T cell receptor beta chains were sequenced from one sample in a study of shared clonotypes between healthy human individuals. Positively selected for CCR7, the CD45RO-negative cells used as naive CD8 cells excluded terminally differentiated effector memory CD45RA+ cells. The protocol was immunoSEQ multiplex PCR, while the TCRdb copy is restricted to in-frame clones and leaves out a portion. The sample contains around 610,000 clones, around 96% of which appear only once. Sample: naive CD8+ T cells sorted from blood. All receptors come from a woman aged 25 to 39 in good health.

The J gene is TRBJ1-5, the V gene TRBV9, with TRBD1 matching over 7 bases. The J segment lost 5 bases and the V segment lost 3 bases, leaving 8 bases of the junction unmatched. The CDR3 consists of 15 residues. CDR1 is SGDLS and CDR2 is YYNGEE in the germline V gene. The CDR3 region is CASSEGGQTHQPQHF. CDR3 DNA sequence: TGTGCCAGCAGCGAGGGGGGACAGACCCATCAGCCCCAGCATTTT.

The rearrangement links TRBV5-4 to TRBJ2-7; no clear D gene. CDR1 is SGHNT, CDR2 YYREEE, per germline (reference sequence). V shed 0 bases and J shed 2 bases, with 9 bases lying between them. The CDR3 is 14 amino acids. Here the CDR3 DNA reads TGTGCCAGCAGCTTGGACCCAGAGACCTACGAGCAGTACTTC. Its protein is CASSLDPETYEQYF.

This chain joins TRBV7-8 and TRBJ2-2, with 12 bases identical to TRBD2. CDR1 is SGHVS, CDR2 FQNEAQ, per germline. This CDR3 contains 16 residues. V was clipped by 4 bases and J by 4 bases; unmatched bases: 4. For the CDR3, the DNA is TGTGCCAGCAGCTGGGCACTAGCGGGAGGCACCGGGGAGCTGTTTTTT. Residues: CASSWALAGGTGELFF. The variable domain in full, completed from reference TRBV7-8 and TRBJ2-2, reads GAGVSQSPRYKVAKRGQDVALRCDPISGHVSLFWYQQALGQGPEFLTYFQNEAQLDKSGLPSDRFFAERPEGSVSTLKIQRTQQEDSAVYLCASSWALAGGTGELFFGEGSRLTVL.

About this clone itself: Other DNA sequences from this sample encode an identical CDR3 as well. CDR3 DNA: TGTGCCAGCAGCGTGGGTAGGGGAAGGGACACTGAAGCTTTCTTT. It specifies CASSVGRGRDTEAFF. The chain has TRBV9 and TRBJ1-1; tentatively, D is TRBD1 (5 bases). Looked up from germline, CDR1 is SGDLS and CDR2 is YYNGEE. The V end lost 2 bases, the J end lost 3 bases, and 14 bases lay between the germline ends. This CDR3 spans 15 amino acids.

The chain carries TRBV7-3 and TRBJ1-1; D is uncertain. V dropped 2 bases and J dropped 1 base, with 8 bases sitting between them. CDR1 is SGHTA, CDR2 FQGTGA, per germline. This CDR3 has 14 amino acids. The CDR3 protein is CASSLDGSNTEAFF. The CDR3 bases are TGTGCCAGCAGCTTAGATGGGTCGAACACTGAAGCTTTCTTT.